This paragraph reports one T cell receptor beta chain. The target antigen is unknown. The sample originates from a study of identical twins. Study-wide points: Cord blood beta clonotypes present at high abundance carried fewer insertions; no such pattern appeared in memory repertoires. Conclusions rested on cross-sectional statistics rather than following the same donors.

From the 5' RACE reads, TCRdb called clonotypes with MiXCR, one entry per CDR3 protein. The repertoire has around 1.7 million distinct CDR3 sequences, about 30% of them found once; the top ten carry 0.27%. Germline CDR1 and CDR2: MGHRA and YSYEKL. The CDR3 contains 15 residues. V shed 3 bases, J shed 4 bases, and the junction held 6 bases outside the gene matches. This sequence originates from a newborn girl in good health. Sequencing was done on a sample of cord blood. This chain links TRBV4-1 with TRBJ2-3; 8 positions agree with TRBD2. CDR3: CASSHLGLASDTQYF. The DNA for the CDR3 is TGCGCCAGCAGCCACCTCGGACTAGCCTCAGATACGCAGTATTTT.